Described below is a single T cell receptor (beta chain) sequence and its context. Its cognate antigen is unknown. Germline values: CDR1 SEHNR, CDR2 FQNEAQ (reference sequence). V was clipped by 5 bases and J by 7 bases; unmatched bases: 4. The CDR3 length is 13 residues. This record belongs to a study of T cell repertoires in cytomegalovirus infection. Using its own MiXCR run on the reads, TCRdb lists one record per CDR3 protein. Among some 120,000 distinct CDR3 sequences listed, 30% to 40% were seen once. The rearrangement uses TRBV7-9 and TRBJ2-1; 8 positions match TRBD1. The specimen was CD8+ T cells from cultured PBMCs, collected from culture after CMV antigen stimulation. This clonotype originated in a human donor in good health (CMV status not recorded). Some clones in this sample may be carry-over from other donors' samples. For the CDR3, the DNA is TGTGCCAGCAGCCCGTGGACAGGGAATGAGCAGTTCTTC. Protein product: CASSPWTGNEQFF. The full variable domain, with the rest looked up from reference TRBV7-9 and TRBJ2-1, is DTGVSQNPRHKITKRGQNVTFRCDPISEHNRLYWYRQTLGQGPEFLTYFQNEAQLEKSRLLSDRFSAERPKGSFSTLEIQRTEQGDSAMYLCASSPWTGNEQFFGPGTRLTVL.